The entry below describes one T cell receptor (beta chain). The data belong to a study of blood T cell repertoires in COVID-19. The method was immunoSEQ multiplex PCR; TCRdb's version includes in-frame clones alone and lacks a portion of them. The sample has around 200,000 clones, 90% seen once. This CDR3 has 16 amino acids. Germline lookup yields CDR1 MNHEY and CDR2 SVGEGT. With 0 bases removed from V and 6 bases from J, the gap between germline ends came to 12 bases. V is TRBV6-2 or TRBV6-3 and J is TRBJ1-6; TRBD1 might be the D (5 bases). Sequenced material: PBMCs or T cells enriched from blood (not recorded which). The TCR originated in a man under 40 who had recovered from COVID-19. CDR3 residues: CASSYSNGGFNSPLHF. CDR3 sequence (DNA): TGTGCCAGCAGTTACTCGAATGGGGGGTTTAATTCACCCCTCCACTTT.